This T cell receptor beta chain was observed in a study of neurological immune-mediated disorders. TCRdb redid the calling of the 5' RACE reads with MiXCR, one entry per CDR3 protein. In the table there are about 43,000 distinct CDR3 sequences, roughly 13% of which are singletons. There are many counts of this clonotype. Its antigen is undetermined. The starting material, 2 million PBMCs stored at -80 C, gave rise to the unsorted libraries. Whole-study findings and limits: The level of TCR clonal expansion was highest in patients with HTLV-1-associated myelopathy and lowest in multiple sclerosis, where it fell below the level seen in healthy controls.

The CDR3 covers 15 residues. Losses at the gene ends were 7 bases for V and 2 bases for J; bases not matched to a gene: 8. The TCR was taken from a female donor in good health. The rearrangement joins TRBV12-3 or TRBV12-4 to TRBJ2-5; 9 nucleotides line up with TRBD2. The sample taken for sequencing was PBMCs. CDR3 in DNA: TGTGCCAGCAACCTTAGCGGGGGTCGGCAAGAGACCCAGTACTTC. Protein: CASNLSGGRQETQYF.